These T cell receptor beta chains were read from a single sample in a study of T cell responses to AZD1222 COVID-19 vaccine. The table came from immunoSEQ multiplex PCR; TCRdb's copy has only in-frame clones and leaves some out. Among about 130,000 clones, roughly nine tenths were seen once, and the ten largest hold 9.5%. The sample here was peripheral blood, taken 28 days after the second AZD1222 dose. The origin of the receptors is an adult who received the AZD1222 COVID-19 vaccine. Both conserved end residues are part of each CDR3. Fields, in order: D gene, clone size, J gene, V gene, CDR3 DNA, CDR3 protein. A D gene is named only where the DNA matches it firmly. Clone size is shown for a subset of rows, as once, few, many or a class of expanded clone.

>-|once|TRBJ2-7|TRBV3-1/TRBV3-2
TGTGCCAGCAGCCAAGATCGGATGGCAGGTGGAGCCTACGAGCAGTACTTC
CASSQDRMAGGAYEQYF
>-|-|TRBJ1-1|TRBV6-5
TGTGCCAGCAACAGGGTGGGGAACACTGAAGCTTTCTTT
CASNRVGNTEAFF
>-|-|TRBJ1-1|TRBV5-4
TGTGCCAGCAGCTTGCGGGACAAGGGCACTGAAGCTTTCTTT
CASSLRDKGTEAFF
>TRBD1|-|TRBJ1-3|TRBV12-3/TRBV12-4
TGTGCCAGCAGCTCTAGGGGGCAAAACACCATATATTTT
CASSSRGQNTIYF
>TRBD2|once|TRBJ2-3|TRBV29-1
TGCAGCGTTGTGGGACTAGCGGGGGACACAGATACGCAGTATTTT
CSVVGLAGDTDTQYF
>-|-|TRBJ2-3|TRBV4-2
TGTGCCAGCAGCCGGGGCAGGGGGGGGACGACGAGCACAGATACGCAGTATTTT
CASSRGRGGTTSTDTQYF
>-|-|TRBJ2-7|TRBV11-2
TGTGCCAGCAGCTTAGACAGGAGCTACGAGCAGTACTTC
CASSLDRSYEQYF
>TRBD1|-|TRBJ1-5|TRBV5-1
TGCGCCAGCAGCTGGACAGGGGGGGTTGGTCAGCCCCAGCATTTT
CASSWTGGVGQPQHF
>-|-|TRBJ2-7|TRBV12-3/TRBV12-4
TGTGCCAGCAGTTTAGCAGGGAGGTACGAGCAGTACTTC
CASSLAGRYEQYF
>-|-|TRBJ1-5|TRBV30
TGTGCCTGGAGTAGAGGCCCGTCTCATAGCAATCAGCCCCAGCATTTT
CAWSRGPSHSNQPQHF
>-|-|TRBJ1-3|TRBV29-1
TGCAGCGTTGAAACAGGGTCTGGAAACACCATATATTTT
CSVETGSGNTIYF
>-|once|TRBJ1-5|TRBV19
TGTGCCAGTAGTCACGACTACTGGGGCAATCAGCCCCAGCATTTT
CASSHDYWGNQPQHF
>-|-|TRBJ2-5|TRBV5-6
TGTGCCAGCAGCTCCGGTGGGGCGGAGACCCAGTACTTC
CASSSGGAETQYF
>-|-|TRBJ2-3|TRBV3-1/TRBV3-2
TGTGCCAGCAGCCAAGAGGGGGGAGAAGATACGCAGTATTTT
CASSQEGGEDTQYF
>-|-|TRBJ1-2|TRBV18
TGTGCCAGCTCACCAACGAGACAGGCTGCCTATGGCTACACCTTC
CASSPTRQAAYGYTF
>-|-|TRBJ1-4|TRBV5-1
TGCGCCAGCAGCTCACAAGCAACTAATGAAAAACTGTTTTTT
CASSSQATNEKLFF
>-|-|TRBJ2-3|TRBV7-2
TGTGCCAGCAGCTCCGGGAGTAGCCTGCGCACAGATACGCAGTATTTT
CASSSGSSLRTDTQYF
>TRBD2|-|TRBJ2-1|TRBV6-5
TGTGCCAGCAGTTACCAGACTAGCGGAGAGAGTGAGCAGTTCTTC
CASSYQTSGESEQFF
>-|-|TRBJ2-2|TRBV7-2
TGTGCCAGCAGCTCGGGATCTCGGACCGGGGAGCTGTTTTTT
CASSSGSRTGELFF
>-|few|TRBJ1-2|TRBV10-3
TGTGCCATCAGTGAGTCCGACCGGAACTATGGCTACACCTTC
CAISESDRNYGYTF
>TRBD2|-|TRBJ2-5|TRBV5-1
TGCGCCAGCAGCTTGAGCCTAGCGGGACAAGAGACCCAGTACTTC
CASSLSLAGQETQYF
>TRBD2|-|TRBJ2-1|TRBV6-6
TGTGCCAGCAGTTACAGCGGGAACTCCTACAATGAGCAGTTCTTC
CASSYSGNSYNEQFF
>-|-|TRBJ1-1|TRBV7-2
TGTGCCAGCAGCTCAAGGGTTGAGGTAGTCGAAGCTTTCTTT
CASSSRVEVVEAFF
>-|-|TRBJ1-1|TRBV20-1
TGCAGGGGTGATTCGAACACTGAAGCTTTCTTT
CRGDSNTEAFF
>-|once|TRBJ2-1|TRBV27
TGTGCCAGGATGGGATGGGGGGCGACCTCCTACAATGAGCAGTTCTTC
CARMGWGATSYNEQFF
>TRBD2|-|TRBJ2-5|TRBV12-3/TRBV12-4
TGTGCCAGCCGGGGGGAAGGGATGGAGACCCAGTACTTC
CASRGEGMETQYF
>TRBD1|-|TRBJ1-2|TRBV11-1
TGTGCCAGCAGCCCCGACCCCCGGACAGGGCTGGGTGGCTACACCTTC
CASSPDPRTGLGGYTF
>-|-|TRBJ1-1|TRBV29-1
TGCAGCGTTGGATTGGGACAGAACACTGAAGCTTTCTTT
CSVGLGQNTEAFF
>-|-|TRBJ2-7|TRBV6-5
TGTGCCAGCAGCTTGGCACCTTCCTCAACCTACGAGCAGTACTTC
CASSLAPSSTYEQYF
>-|-|TRBJ2-5|TRBV15
TGTGCCACCAGCAGAGACCCGGGAGAGACCCAGTACTTC
CATSRDPGETQYF
>-|-|TRBJ1-1|TRBV6-5
TGTGCCAGCAGAGAGGGTTACACTGAAGCTTTCTTT
CASREGYTEAFF
>-|-|TRBJ1-3|TRBV19
TGTGCCAGTAGTTCCCTACGCCTCTCTGGAAACACCATATATTTT
CASSSLRLSGNTIYF
>TRBD1|-|TRBJ2-3|TRBV2
TGTGCCAGCAACGGACAGGGTGGCACAGATACGCAGTATTTT
CASNGQGGTDTQYF
>-|-|TRBJ2-6|TRBV15
TGTGCCACCACCCACCCCGCCTCTGGGGCCAACGTCCTGACTTTC
CATTHPASGANVLTF
>-|-|TRBJ2-1|TRBV10-3
TGTGCCATCAGTGCACAAGACATTGAGCAGTTCTTC
CAISAQDIEQFF
>-|-|TRBJ2-1|TRBV29-1
TGCAGCGTCGAGGGAGACAATGAGCAGTTCTTC
CSVEGDNEQFF